Reported below is one TCR beta chain. This CDR3 is 11 amino acids long. The ends were cut back, 8 bases at V and 6 bases at J, with 13 bases in the middle. Germline CDR1 SQVTM, CDR2 ANQGSEA. The sample originates from a study of CD8+CD57+ T cells in acquired aplastic anemia. The template for TCR beta VDJ and CDR3 sequence profiling was genomic DNA. TCRdb called the reads again in MiXCR, with one record for every CDR3 protein. The sample has 250,000 to 300,000 distinct CDR3 sequences, 50% to 70% seen once. Sequences were obtained from sorted CD4+, CD8+, or CD8+CD57+ T cells (not recorded which) from PBMCs. The rearrangement uses TRBV29-1 and TRBJ1-2; no clear D gene. The sequence came from a human donor with severe aplastic anemia or a healthy control (not recorded which). The CDR3 is CSTRRRDGYTF. As DNA, the CDR3 is TGCAGCACCCGCCGTAGGGATGGCTACACCTTC.